This T cell receptor beta chain was observed in a study of human T cells and chemical hapten exposure. This clonotype has just a few counts. J gave up 4 bases and V 7 bases, and 8 bases lay outside the gene matches. Germline CDR1 is MNHEY and CDR2 is SVGAGI. This CDR3 comprises 15 residues. Unique molecular identifiers were attached to individual cDNA molecules within the library. TCRdb itself ran the RACE reads through MiXCR, one entry per CDR3 protein. The repertoire holds about 380,000 distinct CDR3 sequences, with 4% to 5.5% as singletons. Stated time point: patch test 1, 2 weeks after DPC sensitization. Treatment given: therapeutic diphenylcyclopropenone sensitization with weekly scalp DPC.

The gene calls are TRBV6-5 and TRBJ2-1; 9 bases are a match to TRBD2. The origin of this receptor is a woman in her 50s with alopecia areata. Some clones in this sample may be carry-over from other donors' samples. The material was whole blood, obtained in connection with sensitization to the hapten diphenylcyclopropenone (DPC). CDR3 bases: TGTGCCAGCACCCTGACTAGCGGCCCGTACAATGAGCAGTTCTTC. Residues: CASTLTSGPYNEQFF.